This TCR beta chain stems from a study of cytomegalovirus exposure and HLA in healthy donors. Study-wide results and caveats: Reportedly, TCR beta sequences accurately predicted HLA-A and HLA-B alleles in most subjects. Compared with the approximately 670-donor mean, an Asian-associated ancestry cluster reportedly had fewer N-insertions, according to a later analysis. In a later analysis, TCR beta V- and J-gene trimming showed a link to a missense DCLRE1C variant.

Primers for the PCR totalled 60 Vbeta and 13 Jbeta. The data were produced by immunoSEQ multiplex PCR, yet TCRdb's version contains in-frame clones alone and is incomplete. The sample has around 150,000 clones; more than 75% are singletons. Trimming cost V 0 bases and J 8 bases, with 20 bases left between them. The CDR3 contains 17 residues. Germline lookup yields CDR1 GTSNPN and CDR2 SVGIG (reference sequence). There are a few counts of this clone. Its matching antigen is unknown. The sample was PBMCs. The chain employs TRBV30 and TRBJ1-6, with unresolved D. This sequence was found in a man aged 18 to 30 in good health and CMV-seropositive. CDR3 loop: CAWSVQRATRGYSPLHF. As DNA, the CDR3 is TGTGCCTGGAGTGTACAGAGGGCTACACGGGGTTATTCACCCCTCCACTTT.